The present entry profiles one T cell receptor beta chain with its context. V was trimmed by 0 bases and J by 6 bases, leaving 9 bases between them. Germline lookup yields CDR1 SGHRS and CDR2 YFSETQ. The CDR3 is made up of 13 amino acids. The source of the sample is a study of blood T cell repertoires in COVID-19. Only in-frame clones appear in the TCRdb table, and some are missing; sequencing was by immunoSEQ multiplex PCR. The profile shows under 150,000 clones, approximately 80% of them singletons. The chain has TRBV5-1 and TRBJ1-2, with D possibly TRBD1 on 6 matching bases. The TCR was taken from a woman over 75 in a cohort sampled during active or convalescent COVID-19. Sequences were obtained from peripheral blood. CDR3 amino acids: CASSLDRDDGYTF. The CDR3 DNA reads as TGCGCCAGCAGCTTGGACAGGGATGATGGCTACACCTTC.